A single sample is the source of the 3 T cell receptor beta chains below, sequenced in a study of type 1 regulatory T cells. TCRdb re-analysed the reads in MiXCR, keeping a single row per CDR3 protein. The table shows roughly 40,000 distinct CDR3 sequences, with 9% to 15% occurring only once. These TCRs' antigens remain unknown. The sequenced sample consisted of cultured non-Tr1 T cells, either the whole culture or a sorted T cell fraction (not recorded which). The origin of the receptors is a human donor in good health.

This clonotype showed up many times. The V call is TRBV20-1, the J call TRBJ2-1; tentatively, D is TRBD2 (6 bases). V lost 5 bases and J 6 bases, leaving 20 bases between the germline ends. Per the germline V gene, CDR1 is DFQATT and CDR2 is SNEGSKA (reference sequence). This CDR3 has 15 amino acids. The CDR3, as DNA: TGCAGTGCTCTTAGAGGGACTTTCGACCTCAATGAGCAGTTCTTC. The encoded protein is CSALRGTFDLNEQFF.

This clonotype qualifies as medium-sized (0.01 to 0.1%). The V and J genes are TRBV7-8 and TRBJ2-2, with 9 bases aligning to TRBD2. CDR1 and CDR2 (germline): SGHVS, FQNEAQ. Germline trimming cut 5 bases from V and 4 bases from J; bases unmatched to any gene: 2. The CDR3 loop spans 14 amino acids. CDR3 loop: CASSGLAFTGELFF. The CDR3 DNA reads as TGTGCCAGCAGCGGACTAGCGTTCACCGGGGAGCTGTTTTTT.

CDR3 loop: CASSPPPLADTQYF. CDR3 nucleotides: TGTGCCAGCAGCCCACCCCCTCTAGCAGATACGCAGTATTTT. The chain carries TRBV11-2 and TRBJ2-3; D is unresolved. Between the trimmed V and J ends, which lost 5 bases and 4 bases, there was a span of 13 bases. This CDR3 has 14 amino acids. Per the germline V gene, CDR1 is SGHAT and CDR2 is FQNNGV. Using reference TRBV11-2 and TRBJ2-3 for the parts outside the CDR3, the full variable domain is EAGVAQSPRYKIIEKRQSVAFWCNPISGHATLYWYQQILGQGPKLLIQFQNNGVVDDSQLPKDRFSAERLKGVDSTLKIQPAKLEDSAVYLCASSPPPLADTQYFGPGTRLTVL.